The 5 T cell receptor beta chains reported below all come from one sample, sequenced in a study of blood T cell repertoires in COVID-19. Libraries were prepared by immunoSEQ multiplex PCR; TCRdb keeps only in-frame clonotypes and omits some of them. The sample lists around 120,000 clones; roughly 89% were seen once. Sequencing was done on a sample of peripheral blood. The receptors here all came from a woman aged 55-70 years with COVID-19, enrolled during active disease.

V is TRBV12-3 or TRBV12-4 and J is TRBJ1-1; the D is unclear. V was shortened by 5 bases and J by 9 bases, with 10 bases between the two germline ends. The CDR3 contains 11 residues. The CDR3 DNA follows: TGTGCCAGCAGTCCCAGATTTAAAGCTTTCTTT. Protein sequence: CASSPRFKAFF.

The chain links TRBV7-9 to TRBJ1-3; D unresolved. Trimming cost V 0 bases and J 4 bases, with 16 bases left between them. Per the germline V gene, CDR1 is SEHNR and CDR2 is FQNEAQ (reference sequence). This CDR3 is built from 17 residues. CDR3 protein: CASSLAGSLTKGNTIYF. In DNA form, the CDR3 reads TGTGCCAGCAGCTTAGCTGGGTCCCTAACTAAGGGAAACACCATATATTTT.

The V gene is TRBV4-2, the J gene TRBJ2-6; a possible D gene is TRBD1 (5 bases). CDR3 length: 16 amino acids. Germline-derived CDR1 and CDR2 are LGHNA and YNFKEQ. Trimming pared 3 bases from V and 0 bases from J, leaving 9 bases between. The CDR3 DNA follows: TGTGCCAGCAGCCAGGGGCGGAACTCTGGGGCCAACGTCCTGACTTTC. This gives the protein CASSQGRNSGANVLTF.

The chain combines TRBV6-5 with TRBJ1-1; TRBD1 matches 8 bases. The CDR3 is 14 amino acids. Trimming cost V 7 bases and J 3 bases; bases outside gene matches: 7. CDR1 is MNHEY, CDR2 SVGAGI, per germline. CDR3 nucleotide sequence: TGTGCCAGCAACATGGACAGGGTTGACACTGAAGCTTTCTTT. Protein product: CASNMDRVDTEAFF.

This sequence joins TRBV5-4 and TRBJ2-4; possible D gene TRBD2, 6 bases. The CDR3 loop spans 15 amino acids. Trimming pared 4 bases from V and 2 bases from J, leaving 13 bases between. CDR1 SGHNT and CDR2 YYREEE come from the germline V gene (reference sequence). The CDR3 region has the DNA TGTGCCAGCAGCCGACCGGGGGTTTCCAAAAACATTCAGTACTTC. Translating gives CASSRPGVSKNIQYF.